These 16 T cell receptor beta chains were sequenced from one sample in a study of cytomegalovirus exposure and HLA in healthy donors. Sequencing was performed with immunoSEQ multiplex PCR; in TCRdb, only in-frame clones are kept and a portion is missing. The sample includes 100,000 to 150,000 clones, roughly 89% of them seen just once. The specimen was PBMCs. The receptor set was obtained from a woman between 18 and 29 years old in good health and CMV-seronegative.

This chain links TRBV4-1 with TRBJ2-4; a weak D match, TRBD2 (5 bases). The CDR3 is 17 residues long. Germline V gene lookup returns CDR1 MGHRA and CDR2 YSYEKL. Trimming took 0 bases from V and 1 from J, leaving 13 bases between them. CDR3 sequence (DNA): TGCGCCAGCAGCCAAGATTGGGGAGCCACGGCCAAAAACATTCAGTACTTC. Its translation is CASSQDWGATAKNIQYF.

The CDR3 spells CASSIPGGGRNEQFF. The CDR3 DNA is TGTGCCAGCAGTATCCCGGGGGGCGGTAGAAATGAGCAGTTCTTC. The gene calls are TRBV25-1 and TRBJ2-1, with a possible D match to TRBD2 (7 bases). Trimming removed 5 bases from V and 7 bases from J, with 18 bases in between. CDR3 length: 15 amino acids. The germline gives CDR1 MGHDK, CDR2 SYGVNS.

Sample share makes this clone medium-sized. This sequence joins TRBV6-1 and TRBJ2-1; TRBD2 matches 14 bases. The germline V gene encodes CDR1 MNHNS and CDR2 SASEGT. The V segment lost 4 bases and the J segment 4 bases; nucleotides outside the gene matches: 0. This CDR3 spans 15 amino acids. As DNA, the CDR3 is TGTGCCAGCAGTGGGACTAGCGGGGGGTACAATGAGCAGTTCTTC. This codes for CASSGTSGGYNEQFF.

The CDR3 region is CASSYLNGGSEQFF. For the CDR3, the DNA is TGTGCCAGCAGTTACCTGAACGGGGGATCTGAGCAGTTCTTC. The chain carries TRBV11-3 and TRBJ2-1; weak D call: TRBD2 (6 bases). Germline V gene sequence: CDR1 SGHNT, CDR2 YENEEA. Trimming left V 6 bases short and J 9 bases short, with 18 bases between. The length of the CDR3 is 14 residues. Based on the CDR3 plus reference TRBV11-3 and TRBJ2-1, the full variable domain is EAGVVQSPRYKIIEKKQPVAFWCNPISGHNTLYWYLQNLGQGPELLIRYENEEAVDDSQLPKDRFSAERLKGVDSTLKIQPAELGDSAVYLCASSYLNGGSEQFFGPGTRLTVL.

J is TRBJ2-7 and V is TRBV10-3; D possibly corresponds to TRBD2 (5 bases). Germline lookup yields CDR1 ENHRY and CDR2 SYGVKD. The CDR3 runs to 13 residues. With 6 bases removed from V and 5 bases from J, the gap between germline ends came to 14 bases. CDR3 coding DNA: TGTGCCATCAGGTACTCGGGGAAAGACGAGCAGTACTTC. Its translation is CAIRYSGKDEQYF.

CDR3 DNA: TGTGCCAGCAGTCAAAACCAGGGCTATGGCTACACCTTC. It is translated as CASSQNQGYGYTF. The chain employs TRBV7-9 and TRBJ1-2; D might be TRBD1 (5 bases). The CDR3 length is 13 residues. V lost 6 bases and J lost 4, with 12 bases in between. Germline V gene data show CDR1 as SEHNR and CDR2 as FQNEAQ (reference sequence).

The chain uses TRBV19 and TRBJ2-7; weak D call: TRBD2 (5 bases). Trimming removed 4 bases at V and 9 bases at J, with 10 bases between. Germline CDR1 reads LNHDA; CDR2 reads SQIVND (reference sequence). This CDR3 comprises 11 residues. Here the CDR3 reads CASSTGGRQYF. The DNA for the CDR3 is TGTGCCAGTAGTACCGGCGGGCGGCAGTACTTC.

The rearrangement uses TRBV19 and TRBJ1-3; perhaps TRBD1 as D (5 bases). V was pared by 8 bases and J by 9 bases, with 11 bases between. CDR3 length: 11 residues. Germline V gives CDR1 LNHDA, CDR2 SQIVND (reference sequence). This chain's CDR3 is CASVGDITIYF. The CDR3 DNA sequence: TGTGCCAGTGTAGGGGATATCACCATATATTTT.

The V and J genes are TRBV7-9 and TRBJ1-5; 7 bases are a match to TRBD1. Germline V gives CDR1 SEHNR, CDR2 FQNEAQ (reference sequence). CDR3 length equals 15 residues. Germline trimming cut 1 base from V and 2 bases from J; bases unmatched to any gene: 2. In DNA, the CDR3 is TGTGCCAGCAGCTTAGATACAGGGGGCAATCAGCCCCAGCATTTT. This translates into CASSLDTGGNQPQHF.

The chain uses TRBV13 and TRBJ1-4; D might be TRBD1 (5 bases). Trimming pared 7 bases from V and 5 bases from J, leaving 11 bases between. Germline lookup yields CDR1 PRHDT and CDR2 FYEKMQ (reference sequence). This CDR3 contains 13 residues. CDR3 in DNA: TGTGCCAGCACCAGACAGAGAAATGAAAAACTGTTTTTT. Protein: CASTRQRNEKLFF.

The count of this clone is one. The chain joins TRBV29-1 to TRBJ2-2; 7 bases are shared with TRBD2. CDR1 and CDR2 from the germline V gene are SQVTM and ANQGSEA. Trimming cost V 3 bases and J 2 bases; bases outside gene matches: 6. The CDR3 spans 15 residues. Here the CDR3 DNA reads TGCAGCGTTGATCGGGCGGGGGTAAACACCGGGGAGCTGTTTTTT. It yields the protein CSVDRAGVNTGELFF.

The V gene is TRBV6-6, the J gene TRBJ1-2; TRBD1 agrees at 7 bases. The germline gives CDR1 MNHNY, CDR2 SVGAGI (reference sequence). V shed 6 bases, J shed 5 bases, and the junction held 6 bases outside the gene matches. The CDR3 contains 13 residues. The CDR3 reads CASRYLTGYGYTF. For the CDR3, the DNA is TGTGCCAGCAGGTACCTGACAGGGTATGGCTACACCTTC.

The V call is TRBV18, the J call TRBJ2-7, with a weak D call TRBD1 (5 bases). Germline CDR1 is KGHSH and CDR2 is LQKENI. This CDR3 spans 13 amino acids. The ends were cut back, 3 bases at V and 3 bases at J, with 9 bases in the middle. This CDR3 is CASSPGPIYEQYF. The CDR3 DNA reads TGTGCCAGCTCACCGGGGCCGATCTACGAGCAGTACTTC.

In this sample, this clone turned up once. V gene TRBV7-8 combines with J gene TRBJ1-4, with 9 nucleotides matching TRBD1. Germline CDR1 reads SGHVS; CDR2 reads FQNEAQ. The CDR3 contains 15 residues. Unmatched junction bases numbered 4, after V lost 5 bases and J lost 3 bases. Here the CDR3 DNA reads TGTGCCAGCAGCCGGGACAGGGTTCCTAATGAAAAACTGTTTTTT. Translating it yields CASSRDRVPNEKLFF.

This rearrangement joins TRBV18 to TRBJ2-7; no firm D call. Germline V CDR1 and CDR2: KGHSH, LQKENI. The CDR3 is made up of 14 amino acids. V lost 4 bases and J 6 bases, leaving 16 bases between the germline ends. The CDR3 bases are TGTGCCAGCTCACTCTCCTTAGCCCGTCTCGAGCAGTACTTC. Protein product: CASSLSLARLEQYF.

The chain carries TRBV29-1 and TRBJ2-1, with TRBD2 as a possible D gene (5 bases). Germline-derived CDR1 and CDR2 are SQVTM and ANQGSEA. There are 17 residues in the CDR3. V lost 2 bases and J 7 bases, leaving 24 bases between the germline ends. The CDR3 DNA is TGCAGCGTTGAAAGCCCAACTACTAGTCGTCCGGGGAATGAGCAGTTCTTC. Its translation: CSVESPTTSRPGNEQFF.